This T cell receptor (beta chain) was captured by sequencing in a study of cytomegalovirus exposure and HLA in healthy donors. Notes on this clone: No antigen is known for it.

Use of 60 Vbeta and 13 Jbeta primers characterized the PCR. Libraries were prepared by immunoSEQ multiplex PCR; TCRdb keeps only in-frame clonotypes and omits some of them. The table records roughly 170,000 clones, over 70% of them present only once. The V and J ends lost 2 bases and 8 bases, in that order; junction bases with no gene match: 15. Germline V CDR1 and CDR2: MDHEN, SYDVKM. The CDR3 runs 19 residues. Study results and caveats: Using a false discovery rate of 0.05, a later analysis showed that 15,000 to 20,000 TCR beta sequences were associated with HLA alleles. Rare sequences made up most TCRs, while some public TCRs were found in many donors.

The clonotype was recovered from a woman younger than 45 in good health and CMV-seronegative. This chain links TRBV28 with TRBJ2-1, with 13 bases matching TRBD2. Sequencing was done on a sample of PBMCs. The CDR3 nucleotides are TGTGCCAGCAGTTTAGAATCAGCCGGACTAGCGGGAGATAGAGATGAGCAGTTCTTC. This codes for CASSLESAGLAGDRDEQFF.